The present entry profiles one TCR beta chain with its context. No antigen is known for it. The CDR3 runs to 18 residues. Trimming stripped 2 bases from V and 1 base from J, with 20 bases between. Germline CDR1 reads KGHSH; CDR2 reads LQKENI. This sample is drawn from a study of long-term antiretroviral therapy in people with HIV. Overall study results and limits: Someone took the blood between about 2003 and 2017, maybe while older ART regimens were in use.

They ran version v3.0 of the immunoSEQ assay at survey level. Repertoires were generated with immunoSEQ multiplex PCR, while TCRdb's copy carries only in-frame clones and drops some. Counted here are 25,000 to 30,000 clones, around 84% occurring once; the ten biggest clones make up roughly 6.4%. In the United States, treatment was given to all participants with HIV. The material was unsorted PBMCs, obtained 0.4 years after starting antiretroviral therapy. The receptor comes from a young man with HIV. The chain carries TRBV18 and TRBJ1-1, with D tentatively TRBD1 (5 bases). The CDR3 nucleotides read TGTGCCAGCTCACCAACCGGGACTCTTGACCGGCGGAACACTGAAGCTTTCTTT. It is translated as CASSPTGTLDRRNTEAFF.